One sample yielded the 26 T cell receptor beta chains listed below, sequenced in a study of T cells in Graves' hyperthyroidism and ophthalmopathy. The source material, RNA transcripts, was used to amplify TCR beta CDR3 regions. A set of HTBI primers served as the primers for a first-round RT-PCR of the TCR CDR3. TCRdb reprocessed the multiplex PCR reads with MiXCR, giving one entry per CDR3 protein. This sample has over 450,000 distinct CDR3 sequences, with roughly 15% found just once. The sequenced sample was blood. Receptor source: a woman aged 18-29 years with Graves' ophthalmopathy.

The count of this clonotype is one. The chain uses TRBV20-1 and TRBJ2-5, with 9 nucleotides matching TRBD1. Germline trimming cut 1 base from V and 3 bases from J; bases unmatched to any gene: 6. CDR3 length: 15 amino acids. In germline, CDR1 is DFQATT, CDR2 SNEGSKA (reference sequence). The CDR3 nucleotides read TGCAGTGCTAGAGGGTGGGACAGGGTAGAAGAGACCCAGTACTTC. This gives the protein CSARGWDRVEETQYF.

This clonotype was seen repeatedly, ten times or more. This chain joins TRBV10-3 and TRBJ2-7; D is perhaps TRBD1 or TRBD2 (7 bases each). V was trimmed by 8 bases and J by 2 bases, leaving 13 bases between them. The CDR3 sequence is 13 residues long. The V gene's germline CDR1 is ENHRY and CDR2 SYGVKD. The CDR3 is CAIGEGATYEQYF. The CDR3 coding sequence is TGTGCCATCGGGGAGGGGGCCACCTACGAGCAGTACTTC.

DNA for the CDR3: TGTGCCAGCGAACAGGAAAAACTGTTTTTT. Its translation: CASEQEKLFF. The rearrangement links TRBV6-2 or TRBV6-3 to TRBJ1-4; D not resolved. From germline, CDR1 is MNHEY and CDR2 SVGEGT. This CDR3 is built from 10 residues. V lost 8 bases and J lost 8, with 6 bases in between.

This clonotype was seen repeatedly, ten times or more. The chain links TRBV3-1 to TRBJ1-2; D unclear. Per the germline V gene, CDR1 is LGHDT and CDR2 is YNNKEL (reference sequence). The V and J ends lost 0 bases and 4 bases respectively, with 15 bases between them. The CDR3 is made up of 16 amino acids. CDR3 DNA: TGTGCCAGCAGCCAAGATAGCGAAGGAATGATCTATGGCTACACCTTC. Amino acid sequence: CASSQDSEGMIYGYTF.

In its sample, this clonotype was seen many times. The junction departs from the called germline gene at one end, perhaps through a read error. CDR3 residues: CASSLEGSGLETFF. CDR3 DNA sequence: TGTGCCAGCAGCTTAGAAGGGTCAGGACTTGAAACTTTCTTT. V usage is TRBV11-2 and J usage is TRBJ1-1; no definite D call. Germline values: CDR1 SGHAT, CDR2 FQNNGV. The CDR3 has 14 amino acids.

This clonotype was seen more than once but under ten times. The genes are TRBV10-3 and TRBJ1-2, with TRBD1 as a possible D gene (5 bases). Germline V gives CDR1 ENHRY, CDR2 SYGVKD. V lost 3 bases and J 8 bases, leaving 10 bases between the germline ends. The CDR3 is 12 amino acids. Written as DNA, the CDR3 is TGTGCCATCAGTGATGGGGGTGGGGGCTACACCTTC. Encoded protein: CAISDGGGGYTF.

In its sample, this clonotype was seen many times. The chain recombines TRBV12-3 or TRBV12-4 with TRBJ2-5; no definite D call. This CDR3 contains 13 residues. Trimming took 2 bases from V and 8 from J, leaving 12 bases between them. CDR3 nucleotides: TGTGCCAGCAGTTTAAGAGGTTTGGGAACCCAGTACTTC. This translates into CASSLRGLGTQYF.

A few counts support this clonotype. The chain links TRBV20-1 to TRBJ2-7, with 14 bases fitting TRBD2. V shed 4 bases, J shed 4 bases, and the junction held 15 bases outside the gene matches. CDR1 and CDR2 (germline): DFQATT, SNEGSKA (reference sequence). The CDR3 is 18 amino acids. The CDR3 sequence is CSAKSGTSGSLPFYEQYF. CDR3 in DNA: TGCAGTGCTAAATCCGGGACTAGCGGGAGCCTACCTTTTTACGAGCAGTACTTC.

With respect to this clonotype: A much larger clone lies a single base off, so this may be a read error. This chain joins TRBV3-1 and TRBJ2-5, with D tentatively TRBD1 (6 bases). Trimming stripped 7 bases from V and 5 bases from J, with 23 bases between. CDR3 length equals 16 residues. CDR1 and CDR2 from the germline V gene are LGHDT and YNNKEL (reference sequence). The CDR3 DNA reads as TGTGCCAGCAACATGGGGACATCGAGGAGCTACGAGACCCAGTACTTC. Translated, it gives CASNMGTSRSYETQYF.

Ten or more counts support this clonotype. This chain links TRBV28 with TRBJ2-1, with a possible D match to TRBD1 (7 bases). V was shortened by 7 bases and J by 10 bases, with 26 bases between the two germline ends. This CDR3 is 16 amino acids long. Germline loops: CDR1 MDHEN, CDR2 SYDVKM. Written as DNA, the CDR3 is TGTGCCAGCACCCCAGGGGGGACTCTCATCGATGGGGAGCAGTTCTTC. As protein: CASTPGGTLIDGEQFF.

This clonotype was seen at least ten times. The rearrangement links TRBV28 to TRBJ1-1; a possible D gene is TRBD1 (6 bases). Germline CDR1 reads MDHEN; CDR2 reads SYDVKM. The CDR3 extends over 15 amino acids. V gave up 5 bases and J gave up 2 bases, with 15 bases separating them. The CDR3 coding sequence is TGTGCCAGCAGTCCCCCAAGGGGGGATAACACTGAAGCTTTCTTT. Protein: CASSPPRGDNTEAFF.

As regards this clonotype: With a much larger clone just one base away, this may be a read error. The chain carries TRBV20-1 and TRBJ1-2; no reliable D call. Germline V gives CDR1 DFQATT, CDR2 SNEGSKA (reference sequence). Trimming pared 0 bases from V and 8 bases from J, leaving 16 bases between. There are 14 residues in the CDR3. The CDR3 reads CSAREGQAGRGYTF. The CDR3 coding sequence is TGCAGTGCTAGAGAAGGGCAGGCCGGCAGGGGCTACACCTTC.

There are many counts of this clonotype. The J gene is TRBJ2-1, the V gene TRBV7-9; 11 bases match TRBD2. Germline values: CDR1 SEHNR, CDR2 FQNEAQ (reference sequence). CDR3 length equals 15 residues. The V segment lost 3 bases and the J segment 2 bases; nucleotides outside the gene matches: 0. The CDR3, as DNA: TGTGCCAGCAGCTTGACTAGCGGGGCCTACAATGAGCAGTTCTTC. It yields the protein CASSLTSGAYNEQFF.

This clonotype was counted at least ten times. The chain uses TRBV7-2 and TRBJ2-2, with a tentative D call TRBD1 (6 bases). This CDR3 has 15 amino acids. The germline V gene has CDR1 SGHTA and CDR2 FQGNSA. V was pared by 2 bases and J by 9 bases, with 16 bases between. CDR3 DNA sequence: TGTGCCAGCAGCTTAACGGGACATTACCGACGGGAGCTGTTTTTT. It translates to CASSLTGHYRRELFF. The whole variable domain, remainder taken from reference TRBV7-2 and TRBJ2-2, is GAGVSQSPSNKVTEKGKDVELRCDPISGHTALYWYRQSLGQGLEFLIYFQGNSAPDKSGLPSDRFSAERTGGSVSTLTIQRTQQEDSAVYLCASSLTGHYRRELFFGEGSRLTVL.

In regard to this clonotype: A much larger clone is a single base away; this may be a read error. The V and J genes are TRBV5-8 and TRBJ2-1, with TRBD1 identical over 9 bases. The V gene's germline CDR1 is SGHTS and CDR2 YDEGEE. The ends lost 4 bases at V and 9 bases at J; junction bases unmatched: 2. CDR3 length: 12 amino acids. The CDR3 sequence is CASSPTGGEQFF. In DNA, the CDR3 is TGTGCCAGCAGCCCGACAGGGGGTGAGCAGTTCTTC.

The chain employs TRBV7-9 and TRBJ1-5, with TRBD1 identical over 7 bases. The CDR3 runs to 16 residues. Trimming took 3 bases from V and 5 from J; bases not matched to a gene: 10. Germline V CDR1 and CDR2: SEHNR, FQNEAQ (reference sequence). The CDR3 region has the DNA TGTGCCAGCAGCTTCAGCAACAGGGGAAGAGATCAGCCCCAGCATTTT. Translation: CASSFSNRGRDQPQHF. The full variable domain, in which reference TRBV7-9 and TRBJ1-5 provide the parts outside the CDR3, is DTGVSQNPRHKITKRGQNVTFRCDPISEHNRLYWYRQTLGQGPEFLTYFQNEAQLEKSRLLSDRFSAERPKGSFSTLEIQRTEQGDSAMYLCASSFSNRGRDQPQHFGDGTRLSIL.

This clonotype was counted many times. The genes are TRBV28 and TRBJ2-1; 13 bases are shared with TRBD2. Germline CDR1 reads MDHEN; CDR2 reads SYDVKM. V lost 8 bases to trimming and J lost 0 bases; unmatched junction nucleotides: 19. There are 21 residues in the CDR3. This chain's CDR3 is CASYTSTSGRELKSSYNEQFF. CDR3 coding DNA: TGTGCCAGCTACACGTCAACTAGCGGGAGGGAACTTAAGAGCTCCTACAATGAGCAGTTCTTC. The variable domain in full, completed from reference TRBV28 and TRBJ2-1, reads DVKVTQSSRYLVKRTGEKVFLECVQDMDHENMFWYRQDPGLGLRLIYFSYDVKMKEKGDIPEGYSVSREKKERFSLILESASTNQTSMYLCASYTSTSGRELKSSYNEQFFGPGTRLTVL.

As concerns this clonotype: A read error may explain this, as a much larger clone is one base away. The chain has TRBV30 and TRBJ2-5, with 7 bases aligning to TRBD1. The germline gives CDR1 GTSNPN, CDR2 SVGIG (reference sequence). Trimming at V came to 8 bases and at J to 4 bases, leaving 7 bases not matched to a gene. The CDR3 length is 12 residues. The CDR3 nucleotides are TGTGCCCGGAATGAGGGGGCAGAGACCCAGTACTTC. Protein product: CARNEGAETQYF.

This clonotype has only a few counts. Here the CDR3 DNA reads TGTGCCAGCAGCTCGCCGGGACAGGGAAGTTCCAGCTACACCTTC. It is translated as CASSSPGQGSSSYTF. The genes are TRBV11-2 and TRBJ1-2; 9 bases match TRBD1. Germline values: CDR1 SGHAT, CDR2 FQNNGV. CDR3 length equals 15 residues. The junction had 12 bases not matched to a gene; V was cut back by 4 bases and J by 9 bases.

This clonotype was seen only a few times. This rearrangement joins TRBV6-1 to TRBJ1-1; D is possibly TRBD1 (6 bases). The CDR3 is made up of 14 amino acids. The germline V gene encodes CDR1 MNHNS and CDR2 SASEGT. Between the trimmed V and J ends, which lost 7 bases and 3 bases, there was a span of 15 bases. CDR3 sequence reads: CASNLPGQHTEAFF. As DNA, the CDR3 is TGTGCCAGCAATTTACCGGGACAACACACTGAAGCTTTCTTT.

The chain uses TRBV7-9 and TRBJ1-1; no clear D. Deletions cut 2 bases from V and 0 bases from J, with 10 bases between. Germline V gene data show CDR1 as SEHNR and CDR2 as FQNEAQ (reference sequence). This CDR3 comprises 15 residues. CDR3 bases: TGTGCCAGCAGCTTATTTGGGGAAATGAACACTGAAGCTTTCTTT. Translated, it gives CASSLFGEMNTEAFF.

This clonotype was picked up a small number of times. One junction end does not reproduce the germline sequence, and a read error may be involved. V gene TRBV7-2 combines with J gene TRBJ2-1; D is possibly TRBD2 (6 bases). Germline V gene sequence: CDR1 SGHTA, CDR2 FQGNSA. CDR3 size: 16 residues. The chain's CDR3 is CANSLATIAANNEQFF. The CDR3 nucleotides read TGTGCCAACAGCTTAGCTACGATAGCGGCAAACAATGAGCAGTTCTTC.

This clonotype has a count of ten or more. The chain has TRBV7-2 and TRBJ2-1, with TRBD1 matching over 9 bases. The V and J ends lost 5 bases and 0 bases, in that order; junction bases with no gene match: 8. Germline V gives CDR1 SGHTA, CDR2 FQGNSA. The length of the CDR3 is 17 residues. The chain's CDR3 is CASSAYRGRPSYNEQFF. In nucleotides, the CDR3 is TGTGCCAGCAGCGCTTACAGGGGGCGCCCCTCCTACAATGAGCAGTTCTTC. Drawing the rest from reference TRBV7-2 and TRBJ2-1, the complete variable domain is GAGVSQSPSNKVTEKGKDVELRCDPISGHTALYWYRQSLGQGLEFLIYFQGNSAPDKSGLPSDRFSAERTGGSVSTLTIQRTQQEDSAVYLCASSAYRGRPSYNEQFFGPGTRLTVL.

The rearrangement joins TRBV6-5 to TRBJ1-2; a weak D match, TRBD1 (6 bases). Trimming removed 0 bases from V and 8 bases from J, with 10 bases in between. This CDR3 is built from 13 residues. Germline V gene data show CDR1 as MNHEY and CDR2 as SVGAGI. This chain's CDR3 is CASSYSYQGGYTF. The DNA of the CDR3 is TGTGCCAGCAGTTACTCTTATCAGGGGGGCTACACCTTC.

This clonotype was seen repeatedly, ten times or more. The chain combines TRBV28 with TRBJ2-5, with D unclear. The V and J ends lost 6 bases and 5 bases respectively, with 13 bases between them. Germline lookup yields CDR1 MDHEN and CDR2 SYDVKM. This CDR3 comprises 13 residues. CDR3 sequence (DNA): TGTGCCAGCAGCAGCCAGGATCAGGAGACCCAGTACTTC. It encodes CASSSQDQETQYF.

This clonotype was seen at least ten times. The rearrangement uses TRBV9 and TRBJ2-2, with 7 bases identical to TRBD1. The J segment lost 1 base and the V segment lost 4 bases, leaving 4 bases of the junction unmatched. The CDR3 consists of 15 residues. Germline values: CDR1 SGDLS, CDR2 YYNGEE. The CDR3 spells CASSLRTGNTGELFF. The CDR3 DNA reads as TGTGCCAGCAGCCTTAGGACAGGGAACACCGGGGAGCTGTTTTTT.